These T cell receptor beta chains were read from a single sample in a study of Ad26.COV2.S vaccination and SARS-CoV-2 variants. The data were produced by immunoSEQ multiplex PCR, yet TCRdb's version contains in-frame clones alone and is incomplete. Of hundreds of thousands of clones detected, roughly 90% appear once; the ten largest clones hold around 1.5%. The specimen comprised peripheral blood, sampled in a trial of Ad26.COV2.S vaccine versus placebo. The source of these receptors is a person between 18 and 60 years old who received the Ad26.COV2.S COVID-19 vaccine or a placebo. Both conserved end residues are part of each CDR3. The D gene is left open where the match is weak. Clone size is given for some rows only: seen once, a few or many times, or a class if the clone is expanded.

TRBV18	TRBD1	NA	TRBJ2-2	TGTGCCAGCTCACCACTGTTACAGGGGGCCACCGGGGAGCTGTTTTTT	CASSPLLQGATGELFF
TRBV2	TRBD1	NA	TRBJ2-1	TGTGCCAGCAGCGCCGGGACAGGGGGCTTCAATGAGCAGTTCTTC	CASSAGTGGFNEQFF
TRBV6-5	TRBD1	NA	TRBJ2-7	TGTGCCAGCAGTTACTTGACAGGGGGGCACGAGCAGTACTTC	CASSYLTGGHEQYF
TRBV7-9	NA	NA	TRBJ1-5	TGTGCCAGCAGCTTAGCTGGCGGCGATCAGCCCCAGCATTTT	CASSLAGGDQPQHF
TRBV6-6	TRBD1	NA	TRBJ1-5	TGTGCCAGCAGCAATCCCCAGGGGGGTGGCAATCAGCCCCAGCATTTT	CASSNPQGGGNQPQHF
TRBV15	NA	NA	TRBJ1-3	TGTGCCACCAGCAGAGATTTGGCGAGTTCTGGAAACACCATATATTTT	CATSRDLASSGNTIYF
TRBV9	NA	NA	TRBJ1-5	TGTGCCAGCAGTCCCGATAGCAATCAGCCCCAGCATTTT	CASSPDSNQPQHF
TRBV27	TRBD1	NA	TRBJ2-7	TGTGCCATCGGACAGGGCTACGAGCAGTACTTC	CAIGQGYEQYF
TRBV6-5	NA	once	TRBJ1-2	NA	CASSWGQGNTF
TRBV10-3	NA	NA	TRBJ1-1	TGTGCCACCCAGCGGGGGGCCCAGAACACTGAAGCTTTCTTT	CATQRGAQNTEAFF
TRBV27	TRBD1	NA	TRBJ2-3	TGTGCCAGCACTCGACAGGGAACAGCAGATACGCAGTATTTT	CASTRQGTADTQYF
TRBV5-1	TRBD2	NA	TRBJ2-5	TGCGCCAGCAGCTTGGCGACTAGCGAGGAGACCCAGTACTTC	CASSLATSEETQYF
TRBV7-2	NA	NA	TRBJ1-1	TGTGCCAGCAGCTTAGGGCGGATCATGAACACTGAAGCTTTCTTT	CASSLGRIMNTEAFF
TRBV7-9	NA	NA	TRBJ1-1	TGTGCCAGCAGCCATCCGGCCGACACTGAAGCTTTCTTT	CASSHPADTEAFF
TRBV7-9	NA	NA	TRBJ1-4	TGTGCCAGCAGCGACCGGGACACCAGTAAACTGTTTTTT	CASSDRDTSKLFF
TRBV10-3	TRBD1	NA	TRBJ2-5	TGTGCCATCAGTGACCCGGGACAGGGGAAAGAGACCCAGTACTTC	CAISDPGQGKETQYF
TRBV27	NA	NA	TRBJ1-4	TGTGCCAGCCGACCTGGCAGCTCCTTTTATGAAAAACTGTTTTTT	CASRPGSSFYEKLFF
TRBV7-2	NA	NA	TRBJ2-5	TGTGCCAGCAGCTCTCGGGACGGACAAGAGACCCAGTACTTC	CASSSRDGQETQYF
TRBV4-3	NA	NA	TRBJ1-3	TGCGCCAGCAGCTTGAGGGTGGGTGGAAACACCATATATTTT	CASSLRVGGNTIYF
TRBV1	NA	few	TRBJ2-1	TGCACCAGCAGCCAAGATCGAAGCGGGAGACGAAATGAGCAGTTCTTC	CTSSQDRSGRRNEQFF
TRBV5-4	TRBD1	few	TRBJ2-3	TGTGCCAGCAGCGACGACAGGGAAGCCACAGATACGCAGTATTTT	CASSDDREATDTQYF
TRBV20-1	NA	NA	TRBJ2-7	TGCAGTGCGGAAACCCGCGAGCAGTACTTC	CSAETREQYF
TRBV25-1	NA	NA	TRBJ1-4	TGTGCCAGCAGTGAATTGGGCAAATATGAAAAACTGTTTTTT	CASSELGKYEKLFF
TRBV27	NA	once	TRBJ2-7	TGTGCTGGGCTGCGAGACGAGCAGTACTTC	CAGLRDEQYF
TRBV4-3	TRBD1	NA	TRBJ2-7	TGCGCCAGCAGCCAAGATCAGAGGACAGGCCGGACCTACGAGCAGTACTTC	CASSQDQRTGRTYEQYF
TRBV24-1	NA	NA	TRBJ2-6	TGTGCCACCAGTGAACACAGCTTCTCTGGGGCCAACGTCCTGACTTTC	CATSEHSFSGANVLTF
TRBV7-2	NA	NA	TRBJ1-6	TGTGCCAGCAGCTCGGGACTTTATAATTCACCCCTCCACTTT	CASSSGLYNSPLHF
TRBV4-2	TRBD1	NA	TRBJ2-1	TGTGCCAGCAGCCCTCGGGGGACAGGGGTTAATAGCGGGCTGTCCTACAATGAGCAGTTCTTC	CASSPRGTGVNSGLSYNEQFF
TRBV5-1	NA	NA	TRBJ1-1	TGCGCCAGCAGCTTGGGCAACCAGAACACTGAAGCTTTCTTT	CASSLGNQNTEAFF
TRBV24-1	TRBD1	NA	TRBJ1-1	TGTGCCACCAGTGACGGAGACAGGGGCACTGAAGCTTTCTTT	CATSDGDRGTEAFF
TRBV4-3	TRBD1	NA	TRBJ1-2	TGCGCCAGCAGCCCGGACAGGGGATGGCTCTATGGCTACACCTTC	CASSPDRGWLYGYTF
TRBV29-1	NA	few	TRBJ2-1	TGCAGCGTTAGGGGGGGACAGCAGTTCTTC	CSVRGGQQFF
TRBV2	NA	NA	TRBJ2-7	TGTGCCAGCAGCCCTTATACGGACGAGCAGTACTTC	CASSPYTDEQYF
TRBV5-6	TRBD1	NA	TRBJ2-2	TGTGCCAGCAGCACCGGCGACAGGGGGCTGTTTTTT	CASSTGDRGLFF
TRBV6-5	TRBD2	NA	TRBJ2-1	TGTGCCAGCAGTTCCGGGACTAGCACTACCTACAATGAGCAGTTCTTC	CASSSGTSTTYNEQFF
TRBV5-1	NA	NA	TRBJ2-3	TGCGCCAGCGGGGTAATTGGGATCACAGATACGCAGTATTTT	CASGVIGITDTQYF
TRBV15	NA	NA	TRBJ2-1	TGTGCCACCAGCGAGGGGCAGGACCGCTACAATGAGCAGTTCTTC	CATSEGQDRYNEQFF
TRBV7-9	NA	NA	TRBJ2-7	TGTGCCAGCACCTGGAGGGGGGGGACCTACGAGCAGTACTTC	CASTWRGGTYEQYF
TRBV5-6	TRBD1	NA	TRBJ2-2	TGTGCCAGCATTCCCAGGGGGCCCCACACCGGGGAGCTGTTTTTT	CASIPRGPHTGELFF
TRBV23-1	NA	NA	TRBJ2-7	TGCGCCAGCAGTCAAAGCAGGGTGGGCTACGAGCAGTACTTC	CASSQSRVGYEQYF
TRBV19	TRBD2	once	TRBJ2-1	TGTGCCTCCCGAGTCGCACTAGCGGGGATCGAGAATGAGCAGTTCTTC	CASRVALAGIENEQFF
TRBV10-3	NA	NA	TRBJ2-5	TGTGCCATCAGTGACGATGGGACGGGGAAACAAGAGACCCAGTACTTC	CAISDDGTGKQETQYF
TRBV20-1	NA	NA	TRBJ1-6	TGCAGTGCTAGTGGTCGGGGCAGAACTCATAATTCACCCCTCCACTTT	CSASGRGRTHNSPLHF